This T cell receptor beta chain was documented in a study of blood T cells in healthy people across ages. Alongside a J-beta primer mix, a sample-barcoded 5' primer served in a second PCR lasting about 6 to 12 cycles. Each cDNA was tagged by a template-switch adaptor containing 12 random nucleotides. Researchers report that each sample yielded at least 3 million CDR3-containing paired-end reads. TCRdb reprocessed the 5' RACE reads with MiXCR, giving one entry per CDR3 protein. The profile shows about 780,000 distinct CDR3 sequences, about 45% of them singletons. Donors were systemically healthy Caucasian individuals from Russia aged roughly 6 to 90 years. V lost 4 bases to trimming and J lost 5 bases, with 15 bases between them. The CDR3 has 14 amino acids. Germline assignment: CDR1 SGDLS and CDR2 YYNGEE.

The sequence was collected from a man older than 75 in good health. Sequencing used blood. This chain uses TRBV9 with TRBJ1-1, with D maybe TRBD1 (5 bases). The CDR3 DNA is TGTGCCAGCAGCCCCAGTGGGGGGAAGACTGAAGCTTTCTTT. Residues: CASSPSGGKTEAFF. Complete variable domain (other parts from reference TRBV9 and TRBJ1-1): DSGVTQTPKHLITATGQRVTLRCSPRSGDLSVYWYQQSLDQGLQFLIQYYNGEERAKGNILERFSAQQFPDLHSELNLSSLELGDSALYFCASSPSGGKTEAFFGQGTRLTVV.